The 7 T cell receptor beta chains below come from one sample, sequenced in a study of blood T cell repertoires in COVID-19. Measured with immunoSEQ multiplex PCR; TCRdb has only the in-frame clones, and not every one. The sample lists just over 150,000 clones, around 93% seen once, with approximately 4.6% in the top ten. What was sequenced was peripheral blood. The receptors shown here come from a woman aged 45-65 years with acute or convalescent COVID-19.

The CDR3 is CASSLDNRNYGYTF. In nucleotides, the CDR3 is TGTGCCAGCAGCTTAGATAACAGGAACTATGGCTACACCTTC. The V call is TRBV11-2, the J call TRBJ1-2; a possible D gene is TRBD1 (5 bases). This CDR3 has 14 amino acids. The V gene's germline CDR1 is SGHAT and CDR2 FQNNGV. The V end lost 0 bases, the J end lost 2 bases, and 7 bases lay between the germline ends.

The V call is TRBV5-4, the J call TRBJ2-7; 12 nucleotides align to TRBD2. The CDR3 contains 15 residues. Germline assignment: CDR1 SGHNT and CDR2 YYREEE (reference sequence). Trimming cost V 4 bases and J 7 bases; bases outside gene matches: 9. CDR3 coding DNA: TGTGCCAGCAGCAAAACTAGCGGGAGGCCCAGGGAGCAGTACTTC. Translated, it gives CASSKTSGRPREQYF.

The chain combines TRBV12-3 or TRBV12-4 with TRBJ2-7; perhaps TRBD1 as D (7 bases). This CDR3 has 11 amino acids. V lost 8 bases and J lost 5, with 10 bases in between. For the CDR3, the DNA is TGTGCCAGCCGCAGGGGGGACGAGCAGTACTTC. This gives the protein CASRRGDEQYF.

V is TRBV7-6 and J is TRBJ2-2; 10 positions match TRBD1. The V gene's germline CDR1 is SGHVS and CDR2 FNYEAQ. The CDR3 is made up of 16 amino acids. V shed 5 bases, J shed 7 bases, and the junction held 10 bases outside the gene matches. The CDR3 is CASSGQGVVPIGELFF. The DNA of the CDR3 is TGTGCCAGCAGCGGACAGGGGGTGGTGCCCATCGGGGAGCTGTTTTTT.

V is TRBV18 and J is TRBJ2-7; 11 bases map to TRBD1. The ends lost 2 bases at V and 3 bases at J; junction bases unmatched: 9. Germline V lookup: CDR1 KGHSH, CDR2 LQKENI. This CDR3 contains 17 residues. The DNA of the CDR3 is TGTGCCAGCTCACCAGGACAGGGGGCCCCCAGGGGCTACGAGCAGTACTTC. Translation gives CASSPGQGAPRGYEQYF. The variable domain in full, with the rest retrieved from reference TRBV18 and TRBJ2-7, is NAGVMQNPRHLVRRRGQEARLRCSPMKGHSHVYWYRQLPEEGLKFMVYLQKENIIDESGMPKERFSAEFPKEGPSILRIQQVVRGDSAAYFCASSPGQGAPRGYEQYFGPGTRLTVT.

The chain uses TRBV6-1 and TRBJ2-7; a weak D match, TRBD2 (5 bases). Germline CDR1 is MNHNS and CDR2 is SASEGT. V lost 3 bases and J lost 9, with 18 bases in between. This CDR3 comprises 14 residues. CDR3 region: CASSESYAYEGQYF. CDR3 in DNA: TGTGCCAGCAGTGAGTCTTATGCCTACGAGGGGCAGTACTTC.

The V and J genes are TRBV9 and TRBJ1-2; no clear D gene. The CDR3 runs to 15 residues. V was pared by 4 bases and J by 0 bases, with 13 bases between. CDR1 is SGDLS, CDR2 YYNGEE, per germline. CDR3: CASSLGATSNYGYTF. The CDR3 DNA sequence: TGTGCCAGCAGCCTAGGCGCAACTTCTAACTATGGCTACACCTTC.